One T cell receptor beta chain is described in this entry. What it recognizes is unknown. The data belong to a study of T cells after yellow fever vaccination. Study results and limitations: High-abundance clonotypes from the bulk population could contaminate FACS-sorted repertoires. Peaking on day 5 versus 15, the secondary response was faster but weaker. Few clonotypes appeared in both CD4 and CD8 compartments. Primary-vaccination clones mostly resurfaced post-booster (more than 95% CD4, roughly 90% CD8).

TCRdb itself ran the 5' RACE reads through MiXCR, one entry per CDR3 protein. The table includes hundreds of thousands of distinct CDR3 sequences, 8.7% detected once. Germline lookup yields CDR1 DFQATT and CDR2 SNEGSKA (reference sequence). This CDR3 has 15 residues. The chain carries TRBV20-1 and TRBJ2-1; 7 bases are a match to TRBD2. The clonotype originates from a man aged 18 to 29 who received the YFV17D yellow fever vaccine. Sequencing used PBMCs, obtained on the day of the first yellow fever vaccination. Written as DNA, the CDR3 is TGCTCGCGTACTAGCGCGGGGCACCTAAACAATGAGCAGTTCTTC. It is translated as CSRTSAGHLNNEQFF.